This T cell receptor (beta chain) was obtained from a study of PD-L1 blockade in urothelial cancer (dated 2017 in TCRdb). About the full investigation: All patients started therapy around 2014 and received atezolizumab 1,200 mg intravenously every 3 weeks. About 85% of the 29 patients were males with bladder-origin urothelial cancer, and about 60% of the roughly 30 reported a prior smoking history. An ECOG performance status of 0 or 1 was recorded for the patients, and 0 to 3 prior chemotherapy regimens had been received by the patients. Blood samples were analyzed at 3 weeks after treatment start (second dose) and at 6 weeks after treatment start. Blood samples yielded a median of roughly 150,000 T cells and around 83,000 unique TCRs, with median clonality 0.080. Somatic, immune and clinical correlates of response to PD-L1 blockade with atezolizumab in urothelial cancer were the focus of an exploratory multi-omic analysis. Pretreatment tumor samples, along with matched peripheral blood serially collected before and after atezolizumab treatment, were subjected to TCR sequencing. Durable clinical benefit was defined as a progression-free survival longer than 6 months, and TCR features were additionally tested against progression-free survival and overall survival. In the same patients who had TCR sequencing, pretreatment tumors also underwent whole exome sequencing and RNA sequencing. Nine patients achieved durable clinical benefit and fewer than 25 did not. Pretreatment blood TCR-seq was available for about 27 patients, at least one posttreatment blood collection was obtained for around 25 patients, and tumor TCR-seq was available for around 25 patients. Broad study findings and their caveats: Small sample size (n ≈ 28) and many exploratory analyses mean the results are intended to be hypothesis-generating. Patients with durable benefit showed greater expansion of tumor-associated TCR clones in peripheral blood 3 weeks after starting treatment (n of about 20, p = 0.022). Improved progression-free and overall survival was found to be associated with pretreatment peripheral blood TCR clonality below the median.

A remark on this clone: Its antigen remains unidentified. Base-call qualities are not available, and no considerably larger clone is one nucleotide away.

Reading from cysteine to phenylalanine, the CDR3 counts 16 amino acids. The sequence is cut down to CDR3 DNA, 48 bases in frame from base 1. CDR1 and CDR2 (SGHKS, YYEKEE) derive from the germline V gene (reference sequence). Relative to germline, V is 3 bases shorter and J is 7 bases shorter, with 19 bases between their ends. A cohort of 30 or so patients with locally advanced or metastatic urothelial carcinoma, treated at Memorial Sloan Kettering on a trial protocol, was included. Peripheral blood mononuclear cells were collected pretreatment and during treatment, with between 1 and 8 total time points per patient. The Qiagen DNeasy Blood extraction kit was used to purify genomic DNA from total PBMCs and tumor samples. Collected pretreatment and during treatment, PBMCs were isolated and stored as previously described. Synthetic TCR analog templates were spiked into each PCR so that absolute template abundance could be estimated from read counts. The immunoSEQ assay used bias-controlled V and J gene primers to amplify TCRbeta CDR3 regions from genomic DNA. Sequencing of rearranged TCRbeta segments was performed at approximately 20X coverage. In the source study's methods: Sequencing errors were corrected by clustering, and CDR3s were annotated against IMGT so that V, D and J genes could be assigned. Downstream analyses used only productive TCRbeta rearrangements and left out out-of-frame or stop-codon sequences. To compute clonality, Shannon entropy was normalized by the log of the number of unique productive sequences and then subtracted from one. Clones differing between time points or between blood and tumor were identified by Fisher's exact test with Benjamini-Hochberg correction at adjusted p below 0.01. The clones in this table, taken by TCRdb from immuneACCESS, are in-frame only. Not every clone is retained; where verified, under half of the shortfall comes from an unresolved V gene, and the cause of the rest is unknown. V, J and clone size derive from that table, while D and trimming were established from the DNA sequence. In all, the sample holds around 40,000 clones, and around 89% of those were seen once. Jointly, the top ten make up about 1.9% of the sample.

Material: PBMCs, obtained around atezolizumab (anti-PD-L1) treatment. This receptor chain uses TRBV5-5 and TRBJ2-2, with the D gene not clear enough to name. The receptor was isolated from a man between 60 and 70 years old with urothelial cancer. The nucleotide sequence is given as TGTGCCAGCAGCTCGAACCCGGGTCTAAAGGTCGGGGAGCTGTTTTTT. Its protein is CASSSNPGLKVGELFF.